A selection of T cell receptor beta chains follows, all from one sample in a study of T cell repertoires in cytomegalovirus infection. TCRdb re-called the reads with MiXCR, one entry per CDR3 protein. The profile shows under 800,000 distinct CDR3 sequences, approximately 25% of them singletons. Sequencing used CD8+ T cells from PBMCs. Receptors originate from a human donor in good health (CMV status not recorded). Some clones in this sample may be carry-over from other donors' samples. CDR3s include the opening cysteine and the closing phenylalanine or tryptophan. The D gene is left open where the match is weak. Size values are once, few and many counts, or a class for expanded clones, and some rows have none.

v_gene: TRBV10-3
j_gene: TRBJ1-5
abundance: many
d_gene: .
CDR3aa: CAISESTGTNQPQHF
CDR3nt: TGTGCCATCAGTGAGTCGACGGGGACCAATCAGCCCCAGCATTTT

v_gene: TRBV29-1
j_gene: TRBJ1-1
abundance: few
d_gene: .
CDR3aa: CSVEGIGTEAFF
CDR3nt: TGCAGCGTTGAGGGGATAGGCACTGAAGCTTTCTTT

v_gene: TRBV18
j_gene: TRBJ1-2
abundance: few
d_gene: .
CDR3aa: CASSPPENYGYTF
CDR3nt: TGTGCCAGCTCACCACCGGAGAACTATGGCTACACCTTC

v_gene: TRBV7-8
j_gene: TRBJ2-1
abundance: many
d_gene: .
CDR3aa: CASSKEEGSFYWQFF
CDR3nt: TGTGCCAGCAGCAAAGAGGAGGGTTCCTTCTACTGGCAGTTCTTC

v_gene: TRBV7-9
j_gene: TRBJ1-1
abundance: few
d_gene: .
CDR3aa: CASSLVGTGDTEAFF
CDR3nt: TGTGCCAGCAGCTTAGTGGGAACAGGAGACACTGAAGCTTTCTTT

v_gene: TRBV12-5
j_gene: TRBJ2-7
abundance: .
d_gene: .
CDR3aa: CVSGSDLPSSYEQYF
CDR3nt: TGTGTTAGTGGTTCAGACCTGCCCAGCTCCTACGAGCAGTACTTC

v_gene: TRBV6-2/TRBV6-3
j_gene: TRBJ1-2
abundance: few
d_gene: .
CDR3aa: CASFPRGFYGYTF
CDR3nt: TGTGCCAGCTTCCCGCGAGGGTTCTATGGCTACACCTTC

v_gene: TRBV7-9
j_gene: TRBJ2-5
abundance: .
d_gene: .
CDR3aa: CASSFLDRQETQYF
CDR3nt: TGTGCCAGCAGCTTCCTTGACAGACAAGAGACCCAGTACTTC

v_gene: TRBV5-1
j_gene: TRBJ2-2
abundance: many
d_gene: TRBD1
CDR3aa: CASSGGTGSPGELFF
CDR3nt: TGCGCCAGCAGCGGCGGGACAGGGTCCCCCGGGGAGCTGTTTTTT

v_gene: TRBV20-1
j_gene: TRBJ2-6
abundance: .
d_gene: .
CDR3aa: CSANRRGQRVSGANVLTF
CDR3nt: TGCAGTGCTAACCGGCGGGGGCAGAGAGTCTCTGGGGCCAACGTCCTGACTTTC

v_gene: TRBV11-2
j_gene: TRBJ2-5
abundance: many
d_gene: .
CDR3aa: CASSPGTVEVETQYF
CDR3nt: TGTGCCAGCAGCCCGGGGACGGTTGAAGTAGAGACCCAGTACTTC

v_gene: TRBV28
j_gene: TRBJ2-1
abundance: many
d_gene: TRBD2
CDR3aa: CASSGGAYNEQFF
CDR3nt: TGTGCCAGCAGCGGGGGGGCATACAATGAGCAGTTCTTC

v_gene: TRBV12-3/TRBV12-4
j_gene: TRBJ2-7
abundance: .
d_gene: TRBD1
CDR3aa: CASSLGSGGNYEQYF
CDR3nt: TGTGCCAGCAGTTTAGGCTCAGGGGGCAACTACGAGCAGTACTTC

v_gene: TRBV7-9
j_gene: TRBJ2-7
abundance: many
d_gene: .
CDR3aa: CASSFLGANLEQYF
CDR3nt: TGTGCCAGCAGCTTTTTAGGCGCCAATCTGGAGCAGTACTTC

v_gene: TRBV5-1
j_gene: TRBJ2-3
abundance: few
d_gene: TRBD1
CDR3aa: CASSLGQGAPDTQYF
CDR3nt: TGCGCCAGCAGCTTGGGACAGGGGGCCCCAGATACGCAGTATTTT

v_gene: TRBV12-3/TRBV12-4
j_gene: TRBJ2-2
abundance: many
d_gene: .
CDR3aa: CASSFLGVGELFF
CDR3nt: TGTGCCAGCAGTTTTCTAGGTGTCGGGGAGCTGTTTTTT

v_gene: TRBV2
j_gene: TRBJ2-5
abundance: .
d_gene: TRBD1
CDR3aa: CASTSRWTGQETQYF
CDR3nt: TGTGCCAGCACATCCCGGTGGACAGGTCAAGAGACCCAGTACTTC

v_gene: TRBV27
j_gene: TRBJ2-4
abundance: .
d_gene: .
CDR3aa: CASSSILAKNIQYF
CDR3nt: TGTGCCAGCAGTTCCATACTAGCCAAAAACATTCAGTACTTC

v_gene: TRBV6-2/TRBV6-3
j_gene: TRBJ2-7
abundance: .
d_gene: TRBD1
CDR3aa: CASWTGIEQYF
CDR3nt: TGTGCCAGTTGGACAGGGATCGAGCAGTACTTC

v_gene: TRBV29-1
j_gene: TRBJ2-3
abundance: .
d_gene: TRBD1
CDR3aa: CTLRQGITDTQYF
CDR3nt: TGCACGCTTCGACAGGGGATTACAGATACGCAGTATTTT

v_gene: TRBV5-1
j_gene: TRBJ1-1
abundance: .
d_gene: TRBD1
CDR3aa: CASRLDRGLTEAFF
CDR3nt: TGCGCCAGCAGACTGGACAGGGGGCTGACTGAAGCTTTCTTT

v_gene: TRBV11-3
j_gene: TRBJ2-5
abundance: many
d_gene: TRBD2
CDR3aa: CASSTGLAGQETQYF
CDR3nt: TGTGCCAGCAGCACGGGACTAGCTGGCCAAGAGACCCAGTACTTC

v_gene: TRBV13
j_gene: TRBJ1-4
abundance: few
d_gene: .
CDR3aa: CASSYAGEKLFF
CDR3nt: TGTGCCAGCAGCTACGCCGGGGAAAAACTGTTTTTT

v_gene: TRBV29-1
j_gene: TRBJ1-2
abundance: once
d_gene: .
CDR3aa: CSLRAGRGGYTF
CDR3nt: TGCAGCCTCCGGGCAGGGAGAGGTGGCTACACCTTC

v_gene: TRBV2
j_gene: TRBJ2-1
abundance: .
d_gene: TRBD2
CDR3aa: CASTRVAGSYNEQFF
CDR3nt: TGTGCCAGCACAAGGGTAGCGGGCTCATACAATGAGCAGTTCTTC

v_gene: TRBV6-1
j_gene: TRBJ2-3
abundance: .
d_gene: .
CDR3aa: CASRSSSTDTQYF
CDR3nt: TGTGCCAGCCGGAGCTCTAGCACAGATACGCAGTATTTT

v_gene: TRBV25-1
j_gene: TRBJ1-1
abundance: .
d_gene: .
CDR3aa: CASSDYTEAFF
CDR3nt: TGTGCCAGCAGTGATTATACTGAAGCTTTCTTT

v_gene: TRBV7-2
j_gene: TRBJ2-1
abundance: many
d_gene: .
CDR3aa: CASSLGSVGATSSYNEQFF
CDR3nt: TGTGCCAGCAGCTTAGGGTCGGTGGGAGCGACCAGCTCCTACAATGAGCAGTTCTTC

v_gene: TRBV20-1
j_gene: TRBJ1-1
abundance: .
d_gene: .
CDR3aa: CSARARYGKPMNTEAFF
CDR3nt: TGCAGTGCTAGAGCACGATATGGCAAACCGATGAACACTGAAGCTTTCTTT

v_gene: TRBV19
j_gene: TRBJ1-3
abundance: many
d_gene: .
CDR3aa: CASRGRESSGNTIYF
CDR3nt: TGTGCCAGTAGGGGACGGGAGAGCTCTGGAAACACCATATATTTT

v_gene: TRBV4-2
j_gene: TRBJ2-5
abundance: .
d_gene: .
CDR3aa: CASSPNPRGEKETQYF
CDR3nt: TGTGCCAGCAGCCCTAACCCCCGGGGAGAGAAAGAGACCCAGTACTTC

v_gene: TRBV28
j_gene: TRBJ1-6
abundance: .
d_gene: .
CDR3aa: CASRPKNRELFGSPLHF
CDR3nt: TGTGCCAGCAGACCCAAGAACAGGGAGCTCTTTGGGTCACCCCTCCACTTT

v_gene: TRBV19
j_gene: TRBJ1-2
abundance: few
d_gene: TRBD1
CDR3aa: CASSAPGQGFGYTF
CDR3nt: TGTGCCAGTAGTGCACCGGGACAGGGTTTTGGCTACACCTTC

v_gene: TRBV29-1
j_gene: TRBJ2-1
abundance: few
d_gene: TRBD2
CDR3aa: CSVEPGLAGDTRQFF
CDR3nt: TGCAGCGTTGAACCCGGGCTAGCGGGGGATACGCGGCAGTTCTTC

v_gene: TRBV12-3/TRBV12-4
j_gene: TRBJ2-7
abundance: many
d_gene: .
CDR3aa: CASSLVGDYEQYF
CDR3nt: TGTGCCAGCAGTTTAGTAGGGGACTACGAGCAGTACTTC